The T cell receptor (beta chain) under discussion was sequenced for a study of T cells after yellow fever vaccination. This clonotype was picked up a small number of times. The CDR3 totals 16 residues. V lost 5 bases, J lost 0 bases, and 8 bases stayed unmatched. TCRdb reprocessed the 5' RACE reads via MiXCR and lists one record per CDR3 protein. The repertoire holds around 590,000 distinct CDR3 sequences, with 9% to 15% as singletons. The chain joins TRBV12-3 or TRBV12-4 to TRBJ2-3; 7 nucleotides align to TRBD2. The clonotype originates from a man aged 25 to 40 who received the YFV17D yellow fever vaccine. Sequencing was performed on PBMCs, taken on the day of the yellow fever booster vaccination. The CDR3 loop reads CASSGVERGSTDTQYF. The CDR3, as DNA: TGTGCCAGCAGTGGTGTGGAGCGGGGAAGCACAGATACGCAGTATTTT.